This T cell receptor (beta chain) comes out of a study of Graves' ophthalmopathy and Graves' hyperthyroidism. Across the whole study: Over 18 months of follow-up, stable hyperthyroidism required that no ophthalmopathy appear. Study-level results: Blood also harbored most expanded thyroid clonotypes above 0.001 frequency.

Turning to this clonotype: Antigen specificity is unknown.

Germline CDR1 SGHVS, CDR2 FQNEAQ. The CDR3 length is 15 residues. Trimming removed 2 bases from V and 3 bases from J, with 14 bases in between. For repertoire sequencing, the TCR beta CDR3 regions were amplified from RNA transcripts. HTBI primers were used in a first-round RT-PCR, which preceded a second-round multiplex PCR. One entry per CDR3 protein results from TCRdb running MiXCR on the multiplex PCR reads. The sample yields about 600,000 distinct CDR3 sequences, about 35% seen once. The rearrangement links TRBV7-8 to TRBJ2-7; possible D gene TRBD1, 5 bases. This sequence originates from an adult man with Graves' hyperthyroidism. Sequencing was carried out using peripheral blood or thyroid tissue (not recorded which). The CDR3 here is CASSLLPTALYEQYF. The CDR3 DNA reads as TGTGCCAGCAGCTTACTTCCGACAGCCCTCTACGAGCAGTACTTC.